The rows below give T cell receptor beta chains drawn from one sample of a study of T cells after yellow fever vaccination. TCRdb processed the 5' RACE reads anew with MiXCR; each CDR3 protein has one entry. Of under 600,000 distinct CDR3 sequences in the sample, approximately 13% were seen once. The material was PBMCs, obtained on the day of the yellow fever booster vaccination. These TCRs come from a man aged 25 to 45 who received the YFV17D yellow fever vaccine. Both conserved end residues are part of each CDR3. D genes are given only for firm matches. A row's size may be missing; if present it is once, few, many or a size class.

j_call d_call v_call clone_size cdr3_aa cdr3_nt
TRBJ2-1 - TRBV5-1 many CASSFDPPYNEQFF TGCGCCAGCAGCTTCGACCCCCCCTACAATGAGCAGTTCTTC
TRBJ2-1 TRBD2 TRBV7-6 few CASSLSSGRREQFF TGTGCCAGCAGCTTGTCTAGCGGGAGACGGGAGCAGTTCTTC
TRBJ2-5 - TRBV7-2 - CASSLGTGGKETQYF TGTGCCAGCAGCTTAGGGACAGGAGGGAAAGAGACCCAGTACTTC
TRBJ2-5 - TRBV5-4 - CASSSSRHGLGETQYF TGTGCCAGCAGCTCATCCCGACACGGGTTAGGAGAGACCCAGTACTTC
TRBJ2-3 TRBD2 TRBV19 few CASRPTSGFQDTQYF TGTGCCTCGAGACCGACTAGCGGGTTTCAGGATACGCAGTATTTT
TRBJ2-7 TRBD2 TRBV6-2/TRBV6-3 few CASSRPTSGSQGAEQYF TGTGCCAGCAGCCGACCGACTAGCGGGAGTCAAGGGGCCGAGCAGTACTTC
TRBJ2-2 - TRBV2 few CASSERRGTGELFF TGTGCCAGCAGTGAACGCAGGGGTACCGGGGAGCTGTTTTTT
TRBJ2-1 TRBD2 TRBV9 - CASSVASGGRDYNEQFF TGTGCCAGCAGCGTAGCAAGTGGCGGGAGGGACTACAATGAGCAGTTCTTC
TRBJ2-5 - TRBV5-1 - CASSKGRTQETQYF TGCGCCAGCAGCAAGGGACGGACACAAGAGACCCAGTACTTC
TRBJ2-5 - TRBV5-1 many CASILVQGSGETQYF TGCGCCAGCATCTTGGTACAGGGCAGCGGGGAGACCCAGTACTTC
TRBJ1-4 TRBD1 TRBV29-1 many CSVTTGSNEKLFF TGCAGCGTCACGACAGGGTCTAATGAAAAACTGTTTTTT
TRBJ2-1 - TRBV7-2 - CASSLVGTPGYNEQFF TGTGCCAGCAGCTTAGTTGGGACGCCTGGCTACAATGAGCAGTTCTTC
TRBJ2-7 - TRBV11-2 - CASRGTPNEREQYF TGTGCCAGCCGCGGGACTCCCAATGAGAGAGAGCAGTACTTC
TRBJ2-1 - TRBV7-9 many CASSRSGYEQFF TGTGCCAGCAGCCGGTCGGGTTATGAGCAGTTCTTC
TRBJ2-3 - TRBV7-2 few CASKRTSTDTQYF TGTGCCAGCAAGAGGACCTCAACAGATACGCAGTATTTT
TRBJ2-5 - TRBV29-1 few CSVSPGNQETQYF TGCAGCGTTTCCCCGGGAAACCAAGAGACCCAGTACTTC
TRBJ2-1 - TRBV6-1 few CASSGGASSYNEQFF TGTGCCAGCTCCGGTGGGGCTAGCTCTTACAATGAGCAGTTCTTC
TRBJ1-1 TRBD1 TRBV5-1 - CASNAGGDLSMNTEAFF TGCGCCAGTAACGCAGGGGGAGATCTGAGCATGAACACTGAAGCTTTCTTT
TRBJ1-2 TRBD1 TRBV2 few CASRWTGSGYTF TGTGCCAGCCGCTGGACAGGTTCTGGCTACACCTTC
TRBJ2-7 TRBD2 TRBV5-1 few CASSSIGLAGDEQYF TGCGCCAGCAGCAGCATTGGACTAGCGGGAGACGAGCAGTACTTC
TRBJ2-7 - TRBV29-1 - CSVSGTRYEQYF TGCAGCGTGTCGGGGACCCGTTACGAGCAGTACTTC
TRBJ2-7 TRBD2 TRBV5-1 few CASSLVGTSGPLSYEQYF TGCGCCAGCAGCTTGGTCGGGACTAGCGGGCCCCTTTCCTACGAGCAGTACTTC
TRBJ2-1 TRBD2 TRBV7-6 - CASSRGGENYNEQFF TGTGCCAGCAGCCGGGGAGGGGAAAACTACAATGAGCAGTTCTTC
TRBJ2-3 - TRBV7-2 few CASSLSFSTDTQYF TGTGCCAGCAGCTTGTCGTTTTCCACAGATACGCAGTATTTT
TRBJ2-1 - TRBV4-3 - CASSQDVTTPGSEQFF TGCGCCAGCAGCCAAGATGTGACCACACCGGGGAGTGAGCAGTTCTTC
TRBJ2-4 TRBD2 TRBV18 - CASSPVAGGPGKNIQYF TGTGCCAGCTCACCTGTAGCGGGAGGGCCGGGCAAAAACATTCAGTACTTC
TRBJ2-1 - TRBV29-1 - CSVFWTNYNEQFF TGCAGCGTGTTCTGGACAAACTACAATGAGCAGTTCTTC
TRBJ2-1 TRBD2 TRBV3-1 - CAIRAGGEDEQFF TGTGCCATAAGGGCGGGAGGCGAGGATGAGCAGTTCTTC
TRBJ2-3 TRBD2 TRBV7-9 few CASSQLAGEADTQYF TGTGCCAGCAGCCAGCTAGCGGGAGAAGCTGATACGCAGTATTTT
TRBJ2-1 - TRBV27 few CASSLDHRSSYNEQFF TGTGCCAGCAGTTTAGATCACCGGAGCTCCTACAATGAGCAGTTCTTC
TRBJ2-7 - TRBV7-9 - CASSLHQRNYEQYF TGTGCCAGCAGCTTACACCAGCGGAACTACGAGCAGTACTTC
TRBJ1-1 - TRBV20-1 - CSARGGQGGMNTEAFF TGCAGTGCTAGAGGGGGGCAAGGGGGGATGAACACTGAAGCTTTCTTT
TRBJ2-7 - TRBV11-3 few CASSRGVGQPLEQYF TGTGCCAGCAGCCGGGGGGTAGGACAGCCCCTTGAGCAGTACTTC
TRBJ2-5 TRBD2 TRBV20-1 - CGGRGEGSWETQYF TGCGGAGGCCGGGGGGAGGGCAGCTGGGAGACCCAGTACTTC
TRBJ2-1 - TRBV6-5 - CASSYTGTKGGNEQFF TGTGCCAGCAGTTACACCGGGACTAAGGGGGGCAATGAGCAGTTCTTC
TRBJ1-4 - TRBV20-1 few CSANSGTNEKLFF TGCAGTGCTAACAGCGGAACTAATGAAAAACTGTTTTTT
TRBJ2-1 - TRBV7-2 - CASSLLRYEQFF TGTGCCAGCAGCCTACTCCGGTATGAGCAGTTCTTC
TRBJ1-2 - TRBV6-2/TRBV6-3 few CASSYSNGQGAYDYGYTF TGTGCCAGCAGTTACTCTAACGGCCAGGGCGCGTATGACTATGGCTACACCTTC
TRBJ2-5 - TRBV10-3 - CAISGMPPRAGETQYF TGTGCCATCAGTGGGATGCCCCCCAGGGCAGGAGAGACCCAGTACTTC
TRBJ2-5 TRBD2 TRBV7-2 many CASSLSGTTSKETQYF TGTGCCAGCAGCTTGAGCGGGACGACCTCCAAAGAGACCCAGTACTTC
TRBJ2-1 - TRBV10-3 - CAISVSTQLHEQFF TGTGCCATCAGTGTTTCTACCCAACTACATGAGCAGTTCTTC
TRBJ2-1 - TRBV12-3/TRBV12-4 many CASSPTSGNEQFF TGTGCCAGTAGCCCTACATCAGGGAATGAGCAGTTCTTC
TRBJ2-7 - TRBV4-2 - CASSQGLDEQYF TGTGCCAGCAGCCAAGGCCTGGACGAGCAGTACTTC
TRBJ2-5 - TRBV29-1 - CSASESYQETQYF TGCAGCGCCAGTGAATCGTACCAAGAGACCCAGTACTTC
TRBJ1-6 - TRBV7-2 once CASSQVGVPPLHF TGTGCCAGCAGCCAAGTAGGGGTACCACCCCTCCACTTT